The clone carrying this T cell receptor beta chain has a count of ten or more. Its antigen is as yet unknown. CDR3 size: 12 residues. With 1 base removed from V and 8 bases from J, the gap between germline ends came to 7 bases. The germline CDR1 and CDR2 sequences are MDHEN and SYDVKM. Building of the TCR beta libraries involved iRepertoire HTBI primers and Arm-PCR of CDR3 regions. TCRdb reanalysed the multiplex PCR reads using MiXCR and keeps one entry per CDR3 protein. The data contain some 500,000 distinct CDR3 sequences, about 16% of them singletons. Time point in this sample: newly diagnosed GD, antithyroid drugs for less than 3 months. RNA extracted from PBMCs served as the sequencing template. This entry comes from a study of regulatory T cells in long-lasting Graves disease. Regarding the study as a whole: Investigators studied peripheral blood only, not thyroid tissue.

Separately, the same data were catalogued under a study of T cells in Graves' hyperthyroidism and ophthalmopathy.

The specimen comprised peripheral blood mononuclear cells (PBMCs), sampled at new diagnosis, from a patient treated with antithyroid drugs. This TCR was sampled from a woman aged 40 to 65 with Graves disease. The chain couples TRBV28 to TRBJ2-3, with D possibly TRBD2 on 5 matching bases. The CDR3 protein is CASSLSRGTQYF. The DNA of the CDR3 is TGTGCCAGCAGTTTATCTCGGGGTACGCAGTATTTT.